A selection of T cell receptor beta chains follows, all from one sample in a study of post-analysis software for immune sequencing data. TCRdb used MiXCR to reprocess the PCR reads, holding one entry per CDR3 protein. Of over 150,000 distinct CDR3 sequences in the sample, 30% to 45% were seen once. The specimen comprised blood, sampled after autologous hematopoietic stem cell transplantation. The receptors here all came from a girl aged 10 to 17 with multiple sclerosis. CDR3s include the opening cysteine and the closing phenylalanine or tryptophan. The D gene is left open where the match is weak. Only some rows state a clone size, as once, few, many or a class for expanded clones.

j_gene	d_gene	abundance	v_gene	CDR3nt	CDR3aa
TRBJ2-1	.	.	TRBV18	TGTGCCAGCTCACAGGGGGATTCCAATGAGCAGTTCTTC	CASSQGDSNEQFF
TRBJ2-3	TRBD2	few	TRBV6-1	TGTGCCAGCGGCCTAGCGGGAGGCCTTGCTAGCACAGATACGCAGTATTTT	CASGLAGGLASTDTQYF
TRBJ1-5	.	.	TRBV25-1	TGTGCCAGCAGTGAATCGTCCGGGGTTCAGCCCCAGCATTTT	CASSESSGVQPQHF
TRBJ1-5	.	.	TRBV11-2	TGTGCCAGCAGCTTAGGACCGGGGACGTCCCAGCCCCAGCATTTT	CASSLGPGTSQPQHF
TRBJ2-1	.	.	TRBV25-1	TGTGCCAGCAGTGAACGGAGGGGGGGATTTGGTGAGCAGTTCTTC	CASSERRGGFGEQFF
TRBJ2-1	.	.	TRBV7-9	TGTGCCCGCAGCTTAGTCGGCAACTACAATGAGCAGTTCTTT	CARSLVGNYNEQFF
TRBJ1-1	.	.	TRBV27	TGTGCCAGCAGTTTAGGCGGGGCAGGTGAAGCTTTCTTT	CASSLGGAGEAFF
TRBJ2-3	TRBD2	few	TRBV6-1	TGTGCCAGCAGTGGCGGGACTAGCGGTAGCACAGATACGCAGTATTTT	CASSGGTSGSTDTQYF
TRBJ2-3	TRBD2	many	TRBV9	TGTGCCAGCAGCGTAGATGGTGCTAGCGGGGGCGCAGATACGCAGTATTTT	CASSVDGASGGADTQYF
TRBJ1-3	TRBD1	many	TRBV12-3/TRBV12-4	TGTGCCAGCAGCGACTACAAGACAGGGGCAGGAAACACCATATATTTT	CASSDYKTGAGNTIYF
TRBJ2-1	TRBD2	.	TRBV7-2	TGTGCCAGCAGCTTGGGACTAGCGGGAGCGTGGGACAATGAGCAGTTCTTC	CASSLGLAGAWDNEQFF
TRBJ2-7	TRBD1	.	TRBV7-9	TGTGCCAGCAGCCTCGACAGGGGGTCCAACGAGCAGTACTTC	CASSLDRGSNEQYF
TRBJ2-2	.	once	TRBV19	TGTGCCAGTAGGCCGATGAAAATTGGGGAGCTGTTTTTT	CASRPMKIGELFF
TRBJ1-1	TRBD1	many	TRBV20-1	TGCAGTGCTAGCGCGACAGGGCTGAACACTGAAGCTTTCTTT	CSASATGLNTEAFF
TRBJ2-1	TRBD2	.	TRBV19	TGTGCCGTTTTTGCGGGAGGCCTTAGGGATGAGCAGTTCTTC	CAVFAGGLRDEQFF
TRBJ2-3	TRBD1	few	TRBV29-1	TGCAGCGTTGAAGGACAGGGTAGGGCAGATACGCAGTATTTT	CSVEGQGRADTQYF
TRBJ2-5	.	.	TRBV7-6	TGTGCCAGCAGCTTAAACAGGGTTACTAATGAGCAGTACTTC	CASSLNRVTNEQYF
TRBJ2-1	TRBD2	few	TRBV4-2	TGTGCCAGCAGCCAAGTCCTAGCGGGAGGTGACAATGAGCAGTTCTTC	CASSQVLAGGDNEQFF
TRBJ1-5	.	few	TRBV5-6	TGTGCCAGCAGCTTAGGGATCAGATATCAGCCCCAGCATTTT	CASSLGIRYQPQHF
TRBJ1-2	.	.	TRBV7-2	TGTGCCAGCAGCTTAGCCCCGGAAAACTATGGCTACACCTTC	CASSLAPENYGYTF
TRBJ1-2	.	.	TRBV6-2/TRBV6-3	TGTGCCAGCACCGACGGTCCGGGGGCGGATGGCTACACCTTC	CASTDGPGADGYTF
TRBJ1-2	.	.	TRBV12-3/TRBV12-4	TGTGCTAGCAGTTCTCCACCGGGACGGCCCTCGGGCTACACCTTC	CASSSPPGRPSGYTF
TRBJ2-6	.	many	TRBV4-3	TGCGCCAACAGCAGCCAACAGGGAAATCCTGGGGCCAACGTCCTGACTTTC	CANSSQQGNPGANVLTF
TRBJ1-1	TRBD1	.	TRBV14	TGTGCCAGCAGCCCCCAAGAGACAGGGGGTCCCACTGAAGCTTTCTTT	CASSPQETGGPTEAFF
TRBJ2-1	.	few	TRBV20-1	TGCAGTGCTAGAGATTTAGCCCCTGCTTACAATGAGCAGTTCTTC	CSARDLAPAYNEQFF
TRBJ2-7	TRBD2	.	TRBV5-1	TGCGCCAGCAGCGCGACTAGCCCCTACAATGAGCAGTACTTC	CASSATSPYNEQYF
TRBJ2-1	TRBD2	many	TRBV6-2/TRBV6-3	TGTGCCAGCAGTTTGGGGCTAGCGGGAGGCAATGAGCAGTTCTTC	CASSLGLAGGNEQFF
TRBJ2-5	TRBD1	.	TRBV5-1	TGCGCCAGCAGCACCGGACAGGGGGAGACCCAGTACTTC	CASSTGQGETQYF
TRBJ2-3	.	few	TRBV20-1	TGCAGTGTCCTTCCCCCTCTAGGGGACACAGATACGCAGTATTTT	CSVLPPLGDTDTQYF
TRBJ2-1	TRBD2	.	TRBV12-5	TGTGCTAGTGGTTACAAACTAGCGGGAGTAGGCAATGAGCAGTTCTTC	CASGYKLAGVGNEQFF
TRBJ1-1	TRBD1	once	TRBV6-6	TGTGCCAGCAGTAGCCGGACAGGGACTCTGAACACTGAAGCTTTCTTT	CASSSRTGTLNTEAFF
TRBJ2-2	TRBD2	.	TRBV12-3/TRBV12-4	TGTGCCAGCAGTAGGACTAGCGGGAGCTTGTGGACCGGGGAGCTGTTTTTT	CASSRTSGSLWTGELFF
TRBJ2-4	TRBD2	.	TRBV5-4	TGTGCCAGCAGCCCCGGGACTAGCGGGACCAAAAACATTCAGTACTTC	CASSPGTSGTKNIQYF
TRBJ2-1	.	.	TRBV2	TGTGCCAGCAGTGAAGGTCAGGGGGGTTACAATGAGCAGTTCTTC	CASSEGQGGYNEQFF
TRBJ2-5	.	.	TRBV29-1	TGCAGCGTTCTATACCGAGCTCCGGCCCAGTACTTC	CSVLYRAPAQYF
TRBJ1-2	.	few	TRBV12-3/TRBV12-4	TGTGCCAGCAGTTCGGGGCACTACTATGGCTACACCTTC	CASSSGHYYGYTF
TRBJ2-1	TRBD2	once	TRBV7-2	TGTGCCAGCAGCTTGACTTCTAGCGGGGGCCGCAATGAGCAGTTCTTC	CASSLTSSGGRNEQFF
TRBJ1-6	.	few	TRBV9	TGTGCCAGCAGCCGGGGCCTTAATTCACCCCTCCACTTT	CASSRGLNSPLHF
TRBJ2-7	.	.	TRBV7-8	TGTGCCAGCAGCTTAGCGGCAGCTTCCTACGAGCAGTACTTC	CASSLAAASYEQYF
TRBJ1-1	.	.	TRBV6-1	TGTGCCAGCAGTCCCTACCCTACGCCGGGACACCCCCGGGCGAAGAACACTGAAGCTTTCTTT	CASSPYPTPGHPRAKNTEAFF
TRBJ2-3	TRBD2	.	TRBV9	TGTGCCAGCAGCGTTAGCGGGAGTAAGACAGATACGCAGTATTTT	CASSVSGSKTDTQYF
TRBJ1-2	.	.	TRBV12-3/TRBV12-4	TGTGCCAGCAGTCTGGGTGCAGGGCGGCATGGCTACACCTTC	CASSLGAGRHGYTF
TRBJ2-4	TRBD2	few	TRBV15	TGTGCCACCTCCCCGACTAGCGGGAGAGGAGAGCAGTACTTC	CATSPTSGRGEQYF
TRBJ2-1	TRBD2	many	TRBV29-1	TGCAGCGGCGGGACTAGCGGGAGCCATGAGCAGTTCTTC	CSGGTSGSHEQFF
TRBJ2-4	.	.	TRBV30	TGTGCCTGCAGGGAACTGGCCAAAAACATTCAGTACTTC	CACRELAKNIQYF
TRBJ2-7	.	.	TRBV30	TGTGCCTGGAGTGGGGGACCCTACGGGCAGTACTTC	CAWSGGPYGQYF
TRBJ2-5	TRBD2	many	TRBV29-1	TGCAGCGTTGAGGGACTAGCGGGACGGGAGACCCAGTACTTC	CSVEGLAGRETQYF
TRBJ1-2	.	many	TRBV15	TGTGCCACCAGCAGAGATCCCGCTAACTATGGCTACACCTTC	CATSRDPANYGYTF
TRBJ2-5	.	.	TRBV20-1	TGCAGTGCTAGAGATCAATCCAGGGCTAAAGAGACCCAGTACTTC	CSARDQSRAKETQYF
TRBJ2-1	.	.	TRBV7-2	TGTGCCAGCAGCTCCTCAAGGGAGGGGGAGGGGCAGTTCTTC	CASSSSREGEGQFF
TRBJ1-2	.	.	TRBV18	TGTGCCAGCTCACCAGATGCAGGCAGGTGGAGAGGCTACACCTTC	CASSPDAGRWRGYTF
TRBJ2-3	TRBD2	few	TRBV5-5	TGTGCCAGCAGCTTAAAGGGCGGGGGTCCAGATACGCAGTATTTT	CASSLKGGGPDTQYF
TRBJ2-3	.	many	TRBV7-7	TGTGCTAGCAGCTTAGGGCTCACAGATACGCAGTATTTT	CASSLGLTDTQYF
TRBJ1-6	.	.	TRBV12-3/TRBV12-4	TGTGCCAGCAGTTTAAGGACGGAACATTCACCCCTCCACTTT	CASSLRTEHSPLHF
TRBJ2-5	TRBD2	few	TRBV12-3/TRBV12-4	TGTGCCAGCACCCCGGGAGGGCCCCAAGAGACCCAGTACTTC	CASTPGGPQETQYF